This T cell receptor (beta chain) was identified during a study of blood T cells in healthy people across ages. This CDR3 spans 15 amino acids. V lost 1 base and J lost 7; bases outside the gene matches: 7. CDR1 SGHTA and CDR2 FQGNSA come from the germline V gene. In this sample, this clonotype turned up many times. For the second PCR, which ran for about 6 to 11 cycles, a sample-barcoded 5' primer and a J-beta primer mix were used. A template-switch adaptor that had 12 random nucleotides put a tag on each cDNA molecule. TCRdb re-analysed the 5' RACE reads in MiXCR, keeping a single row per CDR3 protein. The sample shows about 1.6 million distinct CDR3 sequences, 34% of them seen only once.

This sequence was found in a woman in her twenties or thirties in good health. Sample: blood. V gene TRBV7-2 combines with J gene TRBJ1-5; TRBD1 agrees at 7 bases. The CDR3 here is CASSLVRGSNQPQHF. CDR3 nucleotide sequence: TGTGCCAGCAGCTTAGTCAGGGGGTCTAACCAGCCCCAGCATTTT.